The 21 T cell receptor beta chains in this list originate from one sample, sequenced in a study of blood T cell repertoires in COVID-19. The protocol was immunoSEQ multiplex PCR, while the TCRdb copy is restricted to in-frame clones and leaves out a portion. This table holds about 480,000 clones, roughly 90% found once. The sample taken for sequencing was PBMCs or T cells enriched from blood (not recorded which). These receptors were collected from a woman in her forties who had recovered from COVID-19.

The rearrangement joins TRBV9 to TRBJ1-1; D gene ambiguous. Germline V gene lookup returns CDR1 SGDLS and CDR2 YYNGEE. This CDR3 contains 14 residues. V was shortened by 1 base and J by 5 bases, with 12 bases between the two germline ends. Written as DNA, the CDR3 is TGTGCCAGCAGCGTATTCGGAGGGCGGACTGAAGCTTTCTTT. It yields the protein CASSVFGGRTEAFF.

This clone was counted a few times. J is TRBJ2-1 and V is TRBV18; TRBD1 aligns across 10 bases. The germline gives CDR1 KGHSH, CDR2 LQKENI. This CDR3 spans 14 amino acids. V gave up 5 bases and J gave up 8 bases; unmatched junction bases: 6. The CDR3 nucleotides read TGTGCCAGCTCAGTTACGACAGGGGGCCATGAGCAGTTCTTC. Protein product: CASSVTTGGHEQFF.

V usage is TRBV15 and J usage is TRBJ1-1, with D tentatively TRBD1 (6 bases). In germline, CDR1 is LNHNV, CDR2 YYDKDF (reference sequence). The CDR3 spans 19 residues. V lost 3 bases and J lost 0, with 23 bases in between. CDR3 DNA sequence: TGTGCCACCAGCAGCACTTTGCTGGGACACACTTCTTTGAACACTGAAGCTTTCTTT. Encoded protein: CATSSTLLGHTSLNTEAFF.

This rearrangement joins TRBV27 to TRBJ1-2; 10 bases are a match to TRBD1. Germline CDR1 is MNHEY and CDR2 is SMNVEV (reference sequence). The junction had 17 bases not matched to a gene; V was cut back by 5 bases and J by 14 bases. The CDR3 runs to 15 residues. For the CDR3, the DNA is TGTGCCAGCAGTGCCTTAAGTAGGGACAGGGGATCTCGTACCTTC. Translation: CASSALSRDRGSRTF.

This chain joins TRBV10-3 and TRBJ2-1; TRBD2 aligns across 7 bases. Germline V gene data show CDR1 as ENHRY and CDR2 as SYGVKD. This CDR3 is built from 15 residues. V lost 8 bases and J lost 0; bases outside the gene matches: 7. In DNA form, the CDR3 reads TGTGCCATCTTGAGCGGGGAGAGCTCCTACAATGAGCAGTTCTTC. Translation: CAILSGESSYNEQFF.

This clone has just one count. The chain links TRBV5-4 to TRBJ2-5; the match to TRBD1 covers 7 bases. V shed 6 bases and J 2 bases; nucleotides not matched to a gene: 7. The CDR3 runs 14 residues. Germline V gene lookup returns CDR1 SGHNT and CDR2 YYREEE (reference sequence). In DNA form, the CDR3 reads TGTGCCAGCAAATCCGGGACAGCACAAGAGACCCAGTACTTC. Its translation is CASKSGTAQETQYF.

This chain uses TRBV19 with TRBJ1-1, with D maybe TRBD1 (5 bases). The germline V gene encodes CDR1 LNHDA and CDR2 SQIVND (reference sequence). This CDR3 spans 15 amino acids. With 5 bases removed from V and 3 bases from J, the gap between germline ends came to 16 bases. The CDR3 loop is CASSFPGTQDTEAFF. CDR3 sequence (DNA): TGTGCCAGTAGTTTTCCCGGGACTCAGGACACTGAAGCTTTCTTT.

The chain uses TRBV27 and TRBJ2-5; 7 bases line up with TRBD2. J was trimmed by 10 bases and V by 6 bases; bases with no gene match: 11. Germline CDR1 is MNHEY and CDR2 is SMNVEV (reference sequence). The CDR3 has 13 amino acids. CDR3 region: CASRGDSGGGQYF. CDR3 nucleotides: TGTGCCAGCAGAGGGGATTCGGGAGGAGGCCAGTACTTC.

The chain uses TRBV6-5 and TRBJ1-2; 8 bases are shared with TRBD1. Germline CDR1 is MNHEY and CDR2 is SVGAGI. There are 14 residues in the CDR3. V shed 6 bases and J 8 bases; nucleotides not matched to a gene: 11. As DNA, the CDR3 is TGTGCCAGCAGCGACCGACAGGGGTGGTACGGCTACACCTTC. Encoded protein: CASSDRQGWYGYTF.

The gene calls are TRBV24-1 and TRBJ2-5; D may be TRBD1 (6 bases). This CDR3 is built from 16 residues. Trimming removed 4 bases at V and 2 bases at J, with 16 bases between. CDR1 KGHDR and CDR2 SFDVKD come from the germline V gene. The CDR3 here is CATSDTDGQSQETQYF. CDR3 DNA sequence: TGTGCCACCAGTGACACCGACGGACAGAGTCAAGAGACCCAGTACTTC.

The chain carries TRBV5-1 and TRBJ1-2; 11 nucleotides line up with TRBD1. The CDR3 length is 15 residues. The J segment lost 6 bases and the V segment lost 5 bases, leaving 9 bases of the junction unmatched. Per germline, CDR1 SGHRS and CDR2 YFSETQ. CDR3 DNA: TGCGCCAGCAGGGAAAGGGGACAGGGGGTGAATGGCTACACCTTC. This codes for CASRERGQGVNGYTF.

This clone has a count of ten or more. The V gene is TRBV18, the J gene TRBJ2-7; no reliable D call. Germline loops: CDR1 KGHSH, CDR2 LQKENI. The CDR3 is 14 residues long. Trimming took off 2 bases at V and 5 bases at J, with 13 bases between the two ends. The CDR3: CASSPEPTSHEQYF. CDR3 nucleotides: TGTGCCAGCTCACCAGAGCCGACATCCCACGAGCAGTACTTC.

Regarding this clone: Other DNA sequences in this sample translate to the same CDR3. The chain is built from TRBV12-3 or TRBV12-4 and TRBJ1-5, with TRBD1 matching over 7 bases. Germline trimming cut 3 bases from V and 7 bases from J; bases unmatched to any gene: 3. CDR3 length equals 13 residues. CDR3: CASSLTGNQPQHF. As DNA, the CDR3 is TGTGCCAGCAGTTTGACAGGGAACCAGCCCCAGCATTTT.

The rearrangement links TRBV6-5 to TRBJ1-5, with TRBD1 matching 10 bases. Germline loops: CDR1 MNHEY, CDR2 SVGAGI. The V gene end was trimmed by 4 bases and the J gene end by 4 bases; junction bases not matched to a gene: 4. The CDR3 has 15 amino acids. CDR3 protein: CASSFGTGENQPQHF. In nucleotides, the CDR3 is TGTGCCAGCAGTTTCGGGACAGGGGAAAATCAGCCCCAGCATTTT.

The V gene is TRBV3-1 (or the pseudogene TRBV3-2), the J gene TRBJ2-3; TRBD2 agrees at 7 bases. The CDR3 spans 16 residues. Per the germline V gene, CDR1 is LGHDT and CDR2 is YNNKEL (reference sequence). With 5 bases clipped from V and 5 bases from J, the junction kept 13 bases outside the gene matches. CDR3 in DNA: TGTGCCAGCAGCTCGGGAGGAGCAAGGTTTAGAGATACGCAGTATTTT. Protein product: CASSSGGARFRDTQYF.

This clone was recorded only once. The V and J genes are TRBV5-4 and TRBJ2-2; D possibly corresponds to TRBD1 (6 bases). CDR3 length: 14 residues. Germline V lookup: CDR1 SGHNT, CDR2 YYREEE (reference sequence). V dropped 0 bases and J dropped 4 bases, with 7 bases sitting between them. The CDR3 DNA follows: TGTGCCAGCAGCTTGGGACAGGCCACCGGGGAGCTGTTTTTT. This codes for CASSLGQATGELFF. Full variable domain (rest looked up from reference TRBV5-4 and TRBJ2-2): ETGVTQSPTHLIKTRGQQVTLRCSSQSGHNTVSWYQQALGQGPQFIFQYYREEENGRGNFPPRFSGLQFPNYSSELNVNALELDDSALYLCASSLGQATGELFFGEGSRLTVL.

The rearrangement joins TRBV21-1 to TRBJ2-3; the table calls TRBD1, which could not be checked here. TRBV21-1 is shown as a pseudogene. The CDR3 contains 13 residues. CDR3 amino acids: CASSMSGPDTQYF. In DNA, the CDR3 is TGTGCCAGCAGCATGTCAGGTCCAGATACGCAGTATTTT.

The chain is built from TRBV7-8 and TRBJ1-2; 10 bases match TRBD1. CDR3 length equals 20 residues. After removal of 2 bases from V and 4 bases from J, the junction contained 19 bases not matched to a gene. The germline V gene has CDR1 SGHVS and CDR2 FQNEAQ. DNA of the CDR3: TGTGCCAGCAGCTTAAATTCCCGGGACAGGGGTTGGGGTCTAGTCTATGGCTACACCTTC. Translating it yields CASSLNSRDRGWGLVYGYTF.

Only one count was recorded for this clone. The CDR3 DNA sequence: TGTGCCAGCTCGTCAACAACAGGTGGCTACACCTTC. This translates into CASSSTTGGYTF. The chain employs TRBV18 and TRBJ1-2, with a tentative D call TRBD1 (5 bases). Germline V CDR1 and CDR2: KGHSH, LQKENI. Deletions cut 6 bases from V and 7 bases from J, with 12 bases between. The CDR3 length is 12 residues.

This rearrangement joins TRBV27 to TRBJ2-1, with TRBD2 matching 9 bases. The CDR3 covers 14 residues. V lost 7 bases, J lost 5 bases, and 6 bases stayed unmatched. The V gene's germline CDR1 is MNHEY and CDR2 SMNVEV (reference sequence). The DNA of the CDR3 is TGTGCCAGCACCCGAATAGCGGGGGACAATGAGCAGTTCTTC. It encodes CASTRIAGDNEQFF.

V and J are TRBV2 and TRBJ2-7; TRBD1 might be the D (5 bases). The germline V gene encodes CDR1 SNHLY and CDR2 FYNNEI. Trimming pared 2 bases from V and 2 bases from J, leaving 19 bases between. The CDR3 covers 17 residues. The CDR3 spells CASSESTSEWGPYEQYF. In DNA form, the CDR3 reads TGTGCCAGCAGTGAATCCACATCAGAGTGGGGCCCCTACGAGCAGTACTTC.